This TCR beta chain derives from a study of CD8 T cell repertoires and HIV-1 epitope variants. The CDR3 is 17 residues long. V was pared by 0 bases and J by 0 bases, with 12 bases between. The protocol was immunoSEQ multiplex PCR, while the TCRdb copy is restricted to in-frame clones and leaves out a portion. The data show 6,000 or so clones, about two thirds seen once. A word on this clone: Its antigen is unidentified.

The sample consisted of cultured CD8+ T cells derived from PBMCs. This TCR was recovered from a male donor with HIV. The chain links TRBV23-1 to TRBJ1-5; D unclear. TRBV23-1 is an open reading frame whose function is uncertain. The CDR3 nucleotides read TGCGCCAGCAGTCAATCGGCGTCAGGTTGTAGCAATCAGCCCCAGCATTTT. It yields the protein CASSQSASGCSNQPQHF.